The entry below describes one T cell receptor beta chain. Its antigen is not identified. It was template switching that added a universal primer site, and there were unique molecular identifiers on the cDNA. TCRdb re-called the 5' RACE reads through MiXCR, storing one row per CDR3 protein. The repertoire holds 500,000 or so distinct CDR3 sequences, 22% seen once, with about 0.91% in the top ten. These data come from a study of identical twins. Study results and caveats: Memory repertoires showed no such pattern, whereas abundant cord blood beta clonotypes carried fewer insertions.

Germline V lookup: CDR1 KGHSH, CDR2 LQKENI. The germline V and J ends were trimmed by 5 bases and 0 bases, with 12 bases remaining between them. The CDR3 covers 15 residues. These data were also filed under a second study, of T cells expressing NK-cell markers. As reported in that work: Out of eight donors sequenced, seven tested HCMV-seropositive and the remaining one seronegative. The authors applied an anti-gamma-delta TCR antibody in several experiments, and it restricted sorting to alpha-beta TCR T cells.

This clonotype originated in a woman aged 18-29 years in good health. The genes are TRBV18 and TRBJ2-3, with unresolved D. The specimen sequenced was CD4+ T cells sorted from blood. The CDR3 reads CASSTRQLSTDTQYF. In DNA form, the CDR3 reads TGTGCCAGCTCAACCAGGCAGCTTAGCACAGATACGCAGTATTTT.